The present T cell receptor (beta chain) was sequenced within a study of blood T cell repertoires in COVID-19. Clones were read by immunoSEQ multiplex PCR, and TCRdb kept only the in-frame ones, dropping some. The sample records about 190,000 clones, 70% to 85% being singletons. The CDR3 consists of 18 residues. The germline CDR1 and CDR2 sequences are LNHDA and SQIVND (reference sequence). V gave up 6 bases and J gave up 0 bases; unmatched junction bases: 7. The rearrangement links TRBV19 to TRBJ2-6; TRBD2 agrees at 11 bases. The source is a woman aged 45-65 years with acute or convalescent COVID-19. The sequenced sample consisted of peripheral blood. The DNA for the CDR3 is TGTGCCAGTAGCATTGGGACTAGCGGACGCTCTGGGGCCAACGTCCTGACTTTC. This encodes CASSIGTSGRSGANVLTF.